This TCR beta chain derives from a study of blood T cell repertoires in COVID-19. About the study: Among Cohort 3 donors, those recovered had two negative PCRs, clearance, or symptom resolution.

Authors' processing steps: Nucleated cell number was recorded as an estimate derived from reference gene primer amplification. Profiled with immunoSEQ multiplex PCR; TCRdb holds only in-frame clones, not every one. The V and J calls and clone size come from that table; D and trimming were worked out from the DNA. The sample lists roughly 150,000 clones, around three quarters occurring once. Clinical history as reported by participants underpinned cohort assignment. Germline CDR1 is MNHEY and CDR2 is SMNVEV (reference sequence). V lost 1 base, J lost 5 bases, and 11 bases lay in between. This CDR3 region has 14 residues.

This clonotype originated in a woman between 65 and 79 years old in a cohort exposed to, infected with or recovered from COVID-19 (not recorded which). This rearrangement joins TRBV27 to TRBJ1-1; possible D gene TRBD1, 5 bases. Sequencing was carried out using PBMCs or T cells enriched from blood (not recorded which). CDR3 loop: CASSLLVGGTEAFF. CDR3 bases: TGTGCCAGCAGTTTATTAGTTGGGGGGACTGAAGCTTTCTTT.